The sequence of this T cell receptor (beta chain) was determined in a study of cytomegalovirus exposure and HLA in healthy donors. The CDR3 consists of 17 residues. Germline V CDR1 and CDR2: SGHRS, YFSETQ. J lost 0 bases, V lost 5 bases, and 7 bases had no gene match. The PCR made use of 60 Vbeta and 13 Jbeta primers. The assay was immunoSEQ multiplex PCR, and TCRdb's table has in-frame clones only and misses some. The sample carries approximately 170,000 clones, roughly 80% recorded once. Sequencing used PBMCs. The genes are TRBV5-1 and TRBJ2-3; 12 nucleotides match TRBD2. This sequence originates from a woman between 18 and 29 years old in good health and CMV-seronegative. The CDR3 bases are TGCGCCAGCAGGAGGGGACTAGCGGGTTCGAGCACAGATACGCAGTATTTT. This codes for CASRRGLAGSSTDTQYF.